The clone carrying this T cell receptor (beta chain) has ten or more counts. Its cognate antigen is unknown. Time point specified: newly diagnosed GD, antithyroid drugs for less than 3 months. PBMCs provided the RNA from which the TCR library was made. This entry belongs to a study of regulatory T cells in long-lasting Graves disease. Turning to the study itself: Newly diagnosed Graves' patients took antithyroid drugs under 3 months. Study results and caveats: Small numbers of samples may have cut accuracy. It was in persistent disease that TRBV28, TRBJ1-2 and TRBJ2-5 were favored.

Trimming stripped 2 bases from V and 7 bases from J, with 17 bases between. CDR1 and CDR2 (germline): MGHRA, YSYEKL. The CDR3 covers 15 residues. HTBI primers from iRepertoire and Arm-PCR of CDR3 regions yielded the TCR beta libraries. Original processing notes: Taken together, the samples had fewer than 65 TRBV and approximately 15 TRBJ segments identified. TCRdb fed the multiplex PCR reads into MiXCR, producing one record per CDR3 protein. The V and J calls and clone size come from TCRdb's table, not from the authors' own analysis. Among around 250,000 distinct CDR3 sequences, 18% were seen once, and the ten largest hold approximately 24%.

The source of this sequence is a female donor with Graves disease. This chain connects TRBV4-1 to TRBJ1-2, with TRBD1 as a possible D gene (5 bases). This sample comprised peripheral blood mononuclear cells (PBMCs), obtained at new diagnosis, from a patient treated with antithyroid drugs. The CDR3 DNA follows: TGCGCCAGCAGCCAAAAGCCAGGGAGCAGGTCTGGCTACACCTTC. It encodes CASSQKPGSRSGYTF.